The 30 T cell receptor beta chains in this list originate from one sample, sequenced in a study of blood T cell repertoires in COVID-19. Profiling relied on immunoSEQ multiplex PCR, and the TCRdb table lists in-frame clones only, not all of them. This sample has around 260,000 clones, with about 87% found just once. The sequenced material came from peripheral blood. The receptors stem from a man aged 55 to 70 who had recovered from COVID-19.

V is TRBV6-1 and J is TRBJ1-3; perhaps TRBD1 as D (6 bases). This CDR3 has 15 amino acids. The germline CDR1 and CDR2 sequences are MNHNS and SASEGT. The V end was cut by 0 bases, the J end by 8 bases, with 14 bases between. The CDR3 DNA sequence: TGTGCCAGCAGTGAAGCCGGCAGGGGAATACACACCATATATTTT. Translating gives CASSEAGRGIHTIYF.

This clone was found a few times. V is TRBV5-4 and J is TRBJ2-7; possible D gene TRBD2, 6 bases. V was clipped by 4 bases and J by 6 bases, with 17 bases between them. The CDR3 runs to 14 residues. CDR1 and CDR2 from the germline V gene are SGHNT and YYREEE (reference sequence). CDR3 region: CASSHSGVLSEQYF. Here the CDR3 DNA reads TGTGCCAGCAGCCACTCGGGGGTATTAAGCGAGCAGTACTTC.

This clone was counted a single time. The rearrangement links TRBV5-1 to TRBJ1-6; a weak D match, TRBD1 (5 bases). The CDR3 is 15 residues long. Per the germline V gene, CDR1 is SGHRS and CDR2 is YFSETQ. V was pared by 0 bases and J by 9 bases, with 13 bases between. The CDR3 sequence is CASSLVAGDGSPLHF. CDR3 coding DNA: TGCGCCAGCAGCTTGGTGGCGGGGGACGGTTCACCCCTCCACTTT.

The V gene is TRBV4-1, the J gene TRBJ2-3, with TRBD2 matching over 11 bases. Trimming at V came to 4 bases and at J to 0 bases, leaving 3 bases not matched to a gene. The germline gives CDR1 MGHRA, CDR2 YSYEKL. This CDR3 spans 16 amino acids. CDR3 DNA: TGCGCCAGCAGCCCGACTAGCGGGGCTAGCACAGATACGCAGTATTTT. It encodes CASSPTSGASTDTQYF.

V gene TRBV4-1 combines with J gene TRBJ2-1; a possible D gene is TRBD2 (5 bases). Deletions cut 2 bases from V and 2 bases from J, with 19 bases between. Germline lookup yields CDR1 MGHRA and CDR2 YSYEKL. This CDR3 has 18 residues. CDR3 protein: CASSQPPMRVATYNEQFF. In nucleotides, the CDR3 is TGCGCCAGCAGCCAACCTCCGATGAGGGTTGCGACCTACAATGAGCAGTTCTTC.

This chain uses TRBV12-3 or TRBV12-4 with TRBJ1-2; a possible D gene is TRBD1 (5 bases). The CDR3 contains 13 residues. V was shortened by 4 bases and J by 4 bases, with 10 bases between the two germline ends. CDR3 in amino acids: CASSYDSLYGYTF. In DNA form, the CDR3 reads TGTGCCAGCAGTTATGACAGCCTCTATGGCTACACCTTC.

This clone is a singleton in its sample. CDR3 coding DNA: TGTGCCAGTAGTTTCTCCCAAGGGACAGGGGGAAATACGCAGTATTTT. It is translated as CASSFSQGTGGNTQYF. V is TRBV19 and J is TRBJ2-3; the match to TRBD1 covers 11 bases. The CDR3 is 16 amino acids. Losses at the gene ends were 5 bases for V and 7 bases for J; bases not matched to a gene: 11. The germline V gene encodes CDR1 LNHDA and CDR2 SQIVND (reference sequence). Together with reference TRBV19 and TRBJ2-3, the CDR3 gives the full variable domain: DGGITQSPKYLFRKEGQNVTLSCEQNLNHDAMYWYRQDPGQGLRLIYYSQIVNDFQKGDIAEGYSVSREKKESFPLTVTSAQKNPTAFYLCASSFSQGTGGNTQYFGPGTRLTVL.

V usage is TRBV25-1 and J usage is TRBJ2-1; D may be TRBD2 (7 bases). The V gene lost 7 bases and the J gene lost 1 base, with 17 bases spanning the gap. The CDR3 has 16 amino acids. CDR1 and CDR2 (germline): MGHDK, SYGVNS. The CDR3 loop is CASTGRAGASYNEQFF. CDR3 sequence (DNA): TGTGCCAGCACCGGGCGGGCGGGGGCGTCCTACAATGAGCAGTTCTTC. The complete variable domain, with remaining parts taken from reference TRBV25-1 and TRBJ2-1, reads EADIYQTPRYLVIGTGKKITLECSQTMGHDKMYWYQQDPGMELHLIHYSYGVNSTEKGDLSSESTVSRIRTEHFPLTLESARPSHTSQYLCASTGRAGASYNEQFFGPGTRLTVL.

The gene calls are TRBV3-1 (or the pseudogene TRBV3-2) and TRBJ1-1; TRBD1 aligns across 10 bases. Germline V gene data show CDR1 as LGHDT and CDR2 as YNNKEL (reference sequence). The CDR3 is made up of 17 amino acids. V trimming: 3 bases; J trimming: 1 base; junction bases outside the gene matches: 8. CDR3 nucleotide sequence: TGTGCCAGCAGCCATGAGGGGACAGGGGCGAGGAACACTGAAGCTTTCTTT. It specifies CASSHEGTGARNTEAFF.

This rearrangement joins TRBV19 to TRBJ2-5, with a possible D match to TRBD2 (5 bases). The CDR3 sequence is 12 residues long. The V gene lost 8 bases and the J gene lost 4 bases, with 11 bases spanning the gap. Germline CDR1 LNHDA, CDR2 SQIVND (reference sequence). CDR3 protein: CASEGAPETQYF. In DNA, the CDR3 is TGTGCCAGTGAGGGTGCGCCAGAGACCCAGTACTTC.

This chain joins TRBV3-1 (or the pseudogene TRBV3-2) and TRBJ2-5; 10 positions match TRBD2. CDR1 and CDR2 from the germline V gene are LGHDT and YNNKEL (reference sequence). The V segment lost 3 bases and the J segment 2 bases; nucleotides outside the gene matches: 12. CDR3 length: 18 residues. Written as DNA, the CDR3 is TGTGCCAGCAGCCACCGATGGGGAGCGGGGGGGCTGCAAGAGACCCAGTACTTC. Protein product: CASSHRWGAGGLQETQYF.

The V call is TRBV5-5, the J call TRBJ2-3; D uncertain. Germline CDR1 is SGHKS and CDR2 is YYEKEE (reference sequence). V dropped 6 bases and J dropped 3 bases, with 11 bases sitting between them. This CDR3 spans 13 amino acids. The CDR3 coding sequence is TGTGCCAGCACCCAAGACGGGACAGATACGCAGTATTTT. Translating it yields CASTQDGTDTQYF. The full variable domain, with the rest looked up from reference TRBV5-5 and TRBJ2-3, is DAGVTQSPTHLIKTRGQQVTLRCSPISGHKSVSWYQQVLGQGPQFIFQYYEKEERGRGNFPDRFSARQFPNYSSELNVNALLLGDSALYLCASTQDGTDTQYFGPGTRLTVL.

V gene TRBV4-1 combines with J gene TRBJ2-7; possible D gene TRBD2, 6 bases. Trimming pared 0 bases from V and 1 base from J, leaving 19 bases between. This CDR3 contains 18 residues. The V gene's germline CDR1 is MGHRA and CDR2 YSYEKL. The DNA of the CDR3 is TGCGCCAGCAGCCAAGATTTGTATAACCTCGGGGGATCCTACGAGCAGTACTTC. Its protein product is CASSQDLYNLGGSYEQYF.

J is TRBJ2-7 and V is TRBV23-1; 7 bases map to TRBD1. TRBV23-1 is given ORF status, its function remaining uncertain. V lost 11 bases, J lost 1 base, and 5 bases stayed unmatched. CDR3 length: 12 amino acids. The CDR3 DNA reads TGCGCCGGGTCGACAGGGTCCTACGAGCAGTACTTC. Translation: CAGSTGSYEQYF.

Here the CDR3 DNA reads TGTGCCAGCAGTGAATATGTCGGCACAGATACGCAGTATTTT. Protein sequence: CASSEYVGTDTQYF. The chain couples TRBV25-1 to TRBJ2-3; D remains unclear. CDR1 is MGHDK, CDR2 SYGVNS, per germline. The CDR3 extends over 14 amino acids. V lost 0 bases to trimming and J lost 1 base, with 5 bases between them.

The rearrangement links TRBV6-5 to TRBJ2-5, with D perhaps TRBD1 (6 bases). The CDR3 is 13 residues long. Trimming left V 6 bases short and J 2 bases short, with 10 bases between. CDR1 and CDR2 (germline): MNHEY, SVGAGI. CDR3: CASRRTAQETQYF. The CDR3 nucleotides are TGTGCCAGCAGACGGACAGCTCAAGAGACCCAGTACTTC.

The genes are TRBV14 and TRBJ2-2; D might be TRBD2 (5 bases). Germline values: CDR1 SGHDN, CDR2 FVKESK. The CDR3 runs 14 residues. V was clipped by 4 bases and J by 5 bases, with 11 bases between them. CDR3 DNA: TGTGCCAGCAGCCTCAACACGGGGACCGGGGAGCTGTTTTTT. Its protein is CASSLNTGTGELFF.

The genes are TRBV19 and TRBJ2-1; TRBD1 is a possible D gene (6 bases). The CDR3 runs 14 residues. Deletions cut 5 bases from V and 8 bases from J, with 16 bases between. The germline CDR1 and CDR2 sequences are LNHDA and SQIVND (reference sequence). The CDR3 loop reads CASSRDKNSHEQFF. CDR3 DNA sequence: TGTGCCAGTAGTCGGGACAAAAATTCCCATGAGCAGTTCTTC.

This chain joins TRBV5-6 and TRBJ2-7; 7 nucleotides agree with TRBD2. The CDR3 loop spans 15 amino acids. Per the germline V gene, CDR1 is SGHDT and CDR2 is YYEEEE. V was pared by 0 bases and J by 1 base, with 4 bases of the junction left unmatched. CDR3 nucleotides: TGTGCCAGCAGCTTGGCCGGCGGGGGTTCCTACGAGCAGTACTTC. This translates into CASSLAGGGSYEQYF.

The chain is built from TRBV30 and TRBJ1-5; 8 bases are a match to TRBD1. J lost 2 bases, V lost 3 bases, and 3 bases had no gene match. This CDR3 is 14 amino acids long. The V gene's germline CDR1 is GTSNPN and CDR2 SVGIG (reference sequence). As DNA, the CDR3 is TGTGCCTGGAGCCTACAGGGGGGCAATCAGCCCCAGCATTTT. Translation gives CAWSLQGGNQPQHF.

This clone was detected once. The CDR3 nucleotides read TGTGCCAGCAGTGAATCGGACAGTAATACTTTCTATGGCTACACCTTC. It yields the protein CASSESDSNTFYGYTF. The chain is built from TRBV25-1 and TRBJ1-2; D may be TRBD1 (6 bases). Germline assignment: CDR1 MGHDK and CDR2 SYGVNS. V was cut by 1 base and J by 4 bases, with 16 bases left in between. The CDR3 length is 16 residues.

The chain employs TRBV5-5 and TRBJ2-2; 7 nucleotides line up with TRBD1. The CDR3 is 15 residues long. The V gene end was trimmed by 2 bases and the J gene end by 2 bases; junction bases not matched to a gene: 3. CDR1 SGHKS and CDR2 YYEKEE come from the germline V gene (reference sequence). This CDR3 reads CASSFDRANTGELFF. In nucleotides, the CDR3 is TGTGCCAGCAGCTTCGACAGGGCTAACACCGGGGAGCTGTTTTTT. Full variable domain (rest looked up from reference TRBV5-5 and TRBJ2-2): DAGVTQSPTHLIKTRGQQVTLRCSPISGHKSVSWYQQVLGQGPQFIFQYYEKEERGRGNFPDRFSARQFPNYSSELNVNALLLGDSALYLCASSFDRANTGELFFGEGSRLTVL.

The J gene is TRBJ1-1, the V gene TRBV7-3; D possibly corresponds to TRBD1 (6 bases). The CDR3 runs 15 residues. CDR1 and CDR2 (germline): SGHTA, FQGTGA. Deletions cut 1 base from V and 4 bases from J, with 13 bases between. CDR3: CASSLIPGVSTEAFF. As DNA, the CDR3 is TGTGCCAGCAGCTTAATCCCAGGGGTGAGCACTGAAGCTTTCTTT.

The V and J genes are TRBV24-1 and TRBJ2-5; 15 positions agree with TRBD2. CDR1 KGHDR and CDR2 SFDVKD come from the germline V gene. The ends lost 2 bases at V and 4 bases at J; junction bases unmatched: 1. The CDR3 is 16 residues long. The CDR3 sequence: CATSDSGLAGGETQYF. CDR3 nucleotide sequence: TGTGCCACCAGTGATTCGGGACTAGCGGGGGGAGAGACCCAGTACTTC.

CDR3 bases: TGTGCCAGCGGCATTCTCAATCAGCCCCAGCATTTT. Amino acid sequence: CASGILNQPQHF. This chain uses TRBV2 with TRBJ1-5; D is unclear. The CDR3 has 12 amino acids. V was trimmed by 8 bases and J by 3 bases, leaving 8 bases between them. Germline loops: CDR1 SNHLY, CDR2 FYNNEI.

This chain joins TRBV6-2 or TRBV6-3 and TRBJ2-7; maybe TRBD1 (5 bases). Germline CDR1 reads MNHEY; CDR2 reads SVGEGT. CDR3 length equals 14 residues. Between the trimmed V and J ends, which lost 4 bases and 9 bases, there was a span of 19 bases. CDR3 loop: CASSFGREGFPQYF. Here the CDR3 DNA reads TGTGCCAGCAGTTTCGGCAGGGAAGGGTTTCCGCAGTACTTC.

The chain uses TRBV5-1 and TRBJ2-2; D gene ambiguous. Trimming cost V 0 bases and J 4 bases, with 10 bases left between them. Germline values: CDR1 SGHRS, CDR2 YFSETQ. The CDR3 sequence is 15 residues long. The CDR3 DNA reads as TGCGCCAGCAGCTTGGGGGCATTGACCACCGGGGAGCTGTTTTTT. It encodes CASSLGALTTGELFF.

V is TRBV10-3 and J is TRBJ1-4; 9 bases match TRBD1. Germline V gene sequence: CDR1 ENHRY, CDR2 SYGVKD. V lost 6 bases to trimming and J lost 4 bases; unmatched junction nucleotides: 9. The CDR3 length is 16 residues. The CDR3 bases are TGTGCCATCAGCGCTACAGGGGGCGGTGTTAATGAAAAACTGTTTTTT. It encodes CAISATGGGVNEKLFF.

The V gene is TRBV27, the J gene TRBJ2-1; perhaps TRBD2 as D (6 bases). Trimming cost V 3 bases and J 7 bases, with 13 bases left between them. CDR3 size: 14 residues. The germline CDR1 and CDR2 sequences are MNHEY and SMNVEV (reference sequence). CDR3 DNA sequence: TGTGCCAGCAGTTTGGGTGTGGGGGGAAATGAGCAGTTCTTC. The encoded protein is CASSLGVGGNEQFF.

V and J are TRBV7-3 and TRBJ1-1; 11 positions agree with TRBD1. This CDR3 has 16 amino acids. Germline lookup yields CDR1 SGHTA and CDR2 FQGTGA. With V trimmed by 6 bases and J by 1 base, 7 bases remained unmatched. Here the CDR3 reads CASRRTGGAGNTEAFF. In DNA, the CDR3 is TGTGCCAGCAGACGGACAGGGGGCGCCGGGAACACTGAAGCTTTCTTT.